Listed below are T cell receptor beta chains from one sample, sequenced in a study of identical twins. TCRdb itself ran the 5' RACE reads through MiXCR, one entry per CDR3 protein. The sample records 690,000 or so distinct CDR3 sequences, under 9% being singletons. Separately, the same data were catalogued under a study of yellow fever vaccine responses in identical twins.

Sequencing input: PBMCs. The receptors were sampled from a woman aged 18-29 years in good health. Each CDR3 is given with its conserved first and last residue. A D gene is named only where the DNA matches it firmly. Clone size, where shown, is once, few, many, or a class for clones that have expanded.

v_gene,d_gene,abundance,j_gene,CDR3aa,CDR3nt
TRBV5-1,NA,many,TRBJ2-1,CASSLLTGLSSYNEQFF,TGCGCCAGCAGCCTACTGACAGGTTTGAGCTCCTACAATGAGCAGTTCTTC
TRBV27,NA,many,TRBJ2-5,CASGLRQETQYF,TGTGCCAGCGGATTACGGCAAGAGACCCAGTACTTC
TRBV20-1,NA,few,TRBJ2-3,CSAPTDTQYF,TGCAGTGCGCCCACAGATACGCAGTATTTT
TRBV24-1,NA,NA,TRBJ2-1,CATSGSSPQVYNEQFF,TGTGCCACCAGTGGATCCTCCCCACAGGTCTACAATGAGCAGTTCTTC
TRBV6-1,NA,few,TRBJ2-5,CASSQIPGETQYF,TGTGCCAGCAGCCAGATCCCGGGGGAGACCCAGTACTTC
TRBV9,NA,NA,TRBJ2-3,CASSVGGRASSTDTQYF,TGTGCCAGCAGCGTAGGAGGGCGAGCCTCTAGCACAGATACGCAGTATTTT
TRBV10-2,TRBD2,NA,TRBJ2-2,CASTHPVLAGGGVGELFF,TGCGCCAGCACCCACCCCGTTCTAGCGGGAGGAGGTGTAGGGGAGCTGTTTTTT
TRBV10-3,TRBD2,few,TRBJ2-7,CAISESTSGAYEQYF,TGTGCCATCAGTGAGTCGACTAGCGGAGCCTACGAGCAGTACTTC
TRBV10-3,TRBD2,few,TRBJ2-3,CATEPLAGEADTQYF,TGTGCCACCGAACCGCTAGCGGGAGAGGCAGATACGCAGTATTTT
TRBV28,NA,many,TRBJ2-3,CASRLPPSITSTDTQYF,TGTGCCAGCAGGTTGCCACCGTCTATCACTAGCACAGATACGCAGTATTTT
TRBV7-2,NA,few,TRBJ2-1,CASSLWVPIGEQFF,TGTGCCAGCAGCTTATGGGTTCCCATCGGTGAGCAGTTCTTC
TRBV5-1,NA,few,TRBJ2-5,CASTYKPGPQETQYF,TGCGCCAGCACCTACAAGCCGGGGCCTCAAGAGACCCAGTACTTC
TRBV5-1,NA,many,TRBJ2-7,CASSLLGRPPNTIYEQYF,TGCGCCAGCAGCCTCCTGGGCAGGCCACCAAACACAATCTACGAGCAGTACTTC
TRBV27,TRBD2,few,TRBJ2-7,CASSFSRRGSYEQYF,TGTGCCAGCAGTTTCTCGAGGCGGGGGTCCTACGAGCAGTACTTC
TRBV6-5,TRBD2,few,TRBJ2-1,CASSYSGAGVGDEQFF,TGTGCCAGCAGTTACTCAGGCGCGGGGGTCGGGGATGAGCAGTTCTTC
TRBV6-1,TRBD2,few,TRBJ2-2,CASSPTLAGATGELFF,TGTGCCAGCAGTCCAACACTAGCGGGGGCCACCGGGGAGCTGTTTTTT
TRBV7-8,TRBD1,NA,TRBJ1-4,CASSVTSGTGREKLFF,TGTGCCAGCAGCGTAACCTCCGGGACAGGGCGTGAAAAACTGTTTTTT
TRBV20-1,TRBD2,many,TRBJ2-3,CSARGLAAPTDTQYF,TGCAGTGCTAGAGGACTAGCGGCCCCCACAGATACGCAGTATTTT